One sample yielded the 26 T cell receptor beta chains listed below, sequenced in a study of human thymus T cells. Corrective cardiac surgery supplied the resected thymus tissue. Clones were read by immunoSEQ multiplex PCR, and TCRdb kept only the in-frame ones, dropping some. The data contain 100,000 to 150,000 clones, around 94% of them singletons. Sequencing was carried out using thymus tissue. These receptors came from a boy in the first two years of life with a congenital heart defect but otherwise immunologically healthy.

This clone appeared a single time. The chain carries TRBV21-1 and TRBJ1-6; TRBD1 is the table's D call, not checked against the DNA. TRBV21-1 is a pseudogene locus. This CDR3 comprises 19 residues. CDR3 sequence (DNA): TGTGCCAGCAGCAAAATGTTGCAGGGAAGGTCTCCGTTCTGGTCACCCCTCCACTTT. It encodes CASSKMLQGRSPFWSPLHF.

The gene calls are TRBV7-9 and TRBJ1-2; possibly TRBD1 for D (5 bases). The V and J ends lost 1 base and 6 bases respectively, with 15 bases between them. This CDR3 is 15 amino acids long. Germline V gene sequence: CDR1 SEHNR, CDR2 FQNEAQ (reference sequence). The CDR3 DNA reads as TGTGCCAGCAGCTTAGTTTTTAGGGGAGTAGATGGCTACACCTTC. The encoded protein is CASSLVFRGVDGYTF. Using reference TRBV7-9 and TRBJ1-2 for the parts outside the CDR3, the full variable domain is DTGVSQNPRHKITKRGQNVTFRCDPISEHNRLYWYRQTLGQGPEFLTYFQNEAQLEKSRLLSDRFSAERPKGSFSTLEIQRTEQGDSAMYLCASSLVFRGVDGYTFGSGTRLTVV.

The genes are TRBV29-1 and TRBJ2-7; 8 bases are a match to TRBD1. The CDR3 length is 15 residues. CDR1 is SQVTM, CDR2 ANQGSEA, per germline. The ends lost 6 bases at V and 2 bases at J; junction bases unmatched: 12. In DNA form, the CDR3 reads TGCAGCGTGTGTCGGGAAGACAGGGGTACCTACGAGCAGTACTTC. Its translation is CSVCREDRGTYEQYF.

CDR3 loop: CASSHYLGLGETQYF. In nucleotides, the CDR3 is TGTGCCAGCAGCCATTACCTGGGACTAGGGGAGACCCAGTACTTC. V gene TRBV11-3 combines with J gene TRBJ2-5, with 8 bases lining up with TRBD2. In germline, CDR1 is SGHNT, CDR2 YENEEA. The CDR3 loop spans 15 amino acids. V trimming: 5 bases; J trimming: 5 bases; junction bases outside the gene matches: 10. The entire variable domain, with the rest obtained from reference TRBV11-3 and TRBJ2-5, is as follows: EAGVVQSPRYKIIEKKQPVAFWCNPISGHNTLYWYLQNLGQGPELLIRYENEEAVDDSQLPKDRFSAERLKGVDSTLKIQPAELGDSAVYLCASSHYLGLGETQYFGPGTRLLVL.

This clone was picked up one time. CDR3 sequence: CASSQDLFLQGGEKLFF. The DNA of the CDR3 is TGCGCCAGCAGCCAAGATCTTTTTTTACAGGGAGGTGAAAAACTGTTTTTT. V usage is TRBV4-1 and J usage is TRBJ1-4; possible D gene TRBD1, 6 bases. V lost 0 bases, J lost 7 bases, and 18 bases lay in between. The germline CDR1 and CDR2 sequences are MGHRA and YSYEKL. The CDR3 totals 17 residues.

CDR3 loop: CASRARGHGYTF. CDR3 in DNA: TGTGCCAGCAGGGCCAGGGGGCATGGCTACACCTTC. The rearrangement joins TRBV6-4 to TRBJ1-2, with TRBD1 matching over 8 bases. CDR1 MRHNA and CDR2 SNTAGT come from the germline V gene. CDR3 length: 12 residues. After removal of 6 bases from V and 6 bases from J, the junction contained 3 bases not matched to a gene.

V gene TRBV7-2 combines with J gene TRBJ2-1; 13 bases align to TRBD2. With V trimmed by 3 bases and J by 0 bases, 8 bases remained unmatched. CDR3 length: 19 residues. The germline V gene encodes CDR1 SGHTA and CDR2 FQGNSA. The CDR3 region is CASSFTSGGVPLSYNEQFF. CDR3 sequence (DNA): TGTGCCAGCAGCTTTACTAGCGGGGGGGTCCCACTCTCCTACAATGAGCAGTTCTTC. The full variable domain, in which reference TRBV7-2 and TRBJ2-1 provide the parts outside the CDR3, is GAGVSQSPSNKVTEKGKDVELRCDPISGHTALYWYRQSLGQGLEFLIYFQGNSAPDKSGLPSDRFSAERTGGSVSTLTIQRTQQEDSAVYLCASSFTSGGVPLSYNEQFFGPGTRLTVL.

The gene calls are TRBV5-6 and TRBJ2-7; 7 positions match TRBD1. Germline-derived CDR1 and CDR2 are SGHDT and YYEEEE. This CDR3 contains 15 residues. Trimming removed 4 bases from V and 6 bases from J; junction bases left unmatched: 13. The CDR3 DNA reads TGTGCCAGCAGCAACATCCAGGGGGATTGTGGCGAGCAGTACTTC. As protein: CASSNIQGDCGEQYF.

The V and J genes are TRBV5-1 and TRBJ2-1, with a weak D call TRBD2 (6 bases). V gave up 3 bases and J gave up 3 bases, with 16 bases separating them. The germline CDR1 and CDR2 sequences are SGHRS and YFSETQ. The CDR3 consists of 16 residues. For the CDR3, the DNA is TGCGCCAGCAGCTGGGGGACTCTCCCCAGCTACAATGAGCAGTTCTTC. Its translation: CASSWGTLPSYNEQFF.

J is TRBJ1-5 and V is TRBV5-6, with unresolved D. The CDR3 is made up of 17 amino acids. CDR1 and CDR2 from the germline V gene are SGHDT and YYEEEE. V was cut by 3 bases and J by 2 bases, with 18 bases left in between. CDR3 DNA sequence: TGTGCCAGCAGCTGGAGCCGGGCCTCCGATGGCAATCAGCCCCAGCATTTT. Residues: CASSWSRASDGNQPQHF.

This clone was detected once. CDR3 nucleotides: TGTGCCAGCAGTGTTGACGGGCACCTGAGGACTGAAGCTTTCTTT. This sequence encodes CASSVDGHLRTEAFF. This sequence joins TRBV6-4 and TRBJ1-1; no reliable D call. Germline V gene data show CDR1 as MRHNA and CDR2 as SNTAGT. Deletions cut 4 bases from V and 5 bases from J, with 17 bases between. The CDR3 length is 15 residues.

The rearrangement joins TRBV7-9 to TRBJ2-3; possibly TRBD1 or TRBD2 for D (5 bases each). The CDR3 is 15 residues long. CDR1 is SEHNR, CDR2 FQNEAQ, per germline (reference sequence). Deletions cut 0 bases from V and 6 bases from J, with 13 bases between. The CDR3 spells CASSLALGDSDTQYF. CDR3 nucleotide sequence: TGTGCCAGCAGCTTAGCGTTGGGGGATTCGGATACGCAGTATTTT.

The rearrangement uses TRBV19 and TRBJ2-3; D might be TRBD1 (6 bases). This CDR3 has 14 residues. V lost 7 bases and J lost 2, with 13 bases in between. In germline, CDR1 is LNHDA, CDR2 SQIVND (reference sequence). The DNA for the CDR3 is TGTGCCAGTACGGACAGATTATACACAGATACGCAGTATTTT. Translated: CASTDRLYTDTQYF.

This chain connects TRBV9 to TRBJ2-5; no firm D call. CDR3 length: 12 residues. Germline lookup yields CDR1 SGDLS and CDR2 YYNGEE. The V and J ends lost 0 bases and 5 bases respectively, with 5 bases between them. CDR3 coding DNA: TGTGCCAGCAGCGTAGTATATGAGACCCAGTACTTC. It translates to CASSVVYETQYF.

The chain couples TRBV4-3 to TRBJ1-1, with 7 nucleotides matching TRBD1. Germline V gene lookup returns CDR1 LGHNA and CDR2 YSLEER. J lost 1 base, V lost 0 bases, and 5 bases had no gene match. The CDR3 loop spans 16 amino acids. CDR3 sequence (DNA): TGCGCCAGCAGCCAAGATCCAACAGGGGAGAACACTGAAGCTTTCTTT. Protein sequence: CASSQDPTGENTEAFF.

The chain combines TRBV18 with TRBJ1-2, with D unclear. V lost 3 bases and J lost 2, with 7 bases in between. The CDR3 spans 13 residues. Germline V CDR1 and CDR2: KGHSH, LQKENI. The CDR3 DNA is TGTGCCAGCTCACCGACGGCAAACTATGGCTACACCTTC. Its translation is CASSPTANYGYTF.

The chain employs TRBV7-2 and TRBJ2-3; 9 bases match TRBD2. Trimming removed 5 bases from V and 5 bases from J; junction bases left unmatched: 11. Germline CDR1 reads SGHTA; CDR2 reads FQGNSA. This CDR3 comprises 16 residues. In nucleotides, the CDR3 is TGTGCCAGCAGCCACCCCCGGACTAGCGCGAAAGATACGCAGTATTTT. It encodes CASSHPRTSAKDTQYF.

CDR3 protein: CASSFIAQVNGYTF. The CDR3 coding sequence is TGTGCCAGCAGCTTCATAGCACAGGTTAATGGCTACACCTTC. The chain combines TRBV14 with TRBJ1-2; possibly TRBD1 for D (5 bases). V was cut by 5 bases and J by 6 bases, with 16 bases left in between. There are 14 residues in the CDR3. Germline V gives CDR1 SGHDN, CDR2 FVKESK.

This sequence joins TRBV5-5 and TRBJ2-3, with TRBD2 matching 11 bases. The CDR3 contains 19 residues. The ends lost 1 base at V and 2 bases at J; junction bases unmatched: 12. Germline CDR1 reads SGHKS; CDR2 reads YYEKEE (reference sequence). This CDR3 is CASSLLAGGHTPLTDTQYF. Written as DNA, the CDR3 is TGTGCCAGCAGCTTGCTAGCGGGGGGCCACACACCACTCACAGATACGCAGTATTTT. The full variable domain, completed using reference TRBV5-5 and TRBJ2-3, is DAGVTQSPTHLIKTRGQQVTLRCSPISGHKSVSWYQQVLGQGPQFIFQYYEKEERGRGNFPDRFSARQFPNYSSELNVNALLLGDSALYLCASSLLAGGHTPLTDTQYFGPGTRLTVL.

The J gene is TRBJ1-2, the V gene TRBV28; D is unresolved. The CDR3 is 15 amino acids. Germline lookup yields CDR1 MDHEN and CDR2 SYDVKM. The ends were cut back, 3 bases at V and 5 bases at J, with 16 bases in the middle. The chain's CDR3 is CASSFYSEAGYGYTF. The CDR3 bases are TGTGCCAGCAGTTTCTATTCAGAGGCCGGGTATGGCTACACCTTC.

This chain links TRBV10-3 with TRBJ2-7, with unresolved D. This CDR3 contains 11 residues. Germline CDR1 ENHRY, CDR2 SYGVKD. With 0 bases removed from V and 6 bases from J, the gap between germline ends came to 3 bases. The CDR3 region is CAISESSEQYF. CDR3 DNA sequence: TGTGCCATCAGTGAGTCGAGCGAGCAGTACTTC.

The V and J genes are TRBV19 and TRBJ2-2; tentative D call: TRBD2 (6 bases). Trimming took off 10 bases at V and 6 bases at J, with 15 bases between the two ends. This CDR3 has 13 amino acids. Germline loops: CDR1 LNHDA, CDR2 SQIVND (reference sequence). The chain's CDR3 is CATLGGRAGELFF. CDR3 bases: TGTGCCACCCTCGGGGGACGGGCCGGGGAGCTGTTTTTT.

V is TRBV19 and J is TRBJ2-7, with TRBD2 as a possible D gene (6 bases). Germline V gene lookup returns CDR1 LNHDA and CDR2 SQIVND (reference sequence). This CDR3 contains 14 residues. The ends were cut back, 5 bases at V and 2 bases at J, with 13 bases in the middle. The CDR3 DNA follows: TGTGCCAGTAGTGAATGGGCGGGAACCTACGAGCAGTACTTC. The encoded protein is CASSEWAGTYEQYF. Combining the CDR3 with reference TRBV19 and TRBJ2-7 gives the whole variable domain DGGITQSPKYLFRKEGQNVTLSCEQNLNHDAMYWYRQDPGQGLRLIYYSQIVNDFQKGDIAEGYSVSREKKESFPLTVTSAQKNPTAFYLCASSEWAGTYEQYFGPGTRLTVT.

The rearrangement uses TRBV5-1 and TRBJ2-2; a possible D gene is TRBD2 (6 bases). The CDR3 loop spans 17 amino acids. V gave up 0 bases and J gave up 1 base, with 13 bases separating them. Germline V gene sequence: CDR1 SGHRS, CDR2 YFSETQ. CDR3 DNA sequence: TGCGCCAGCAGCTTGGTTCTTCACGGGGGGAACACCGGGGAGCTGTTTTTT. Residues: CASSLVLHGGNTGELFF.

V and J are TRBV19 and TRBJ1-1; D not certain. This CDR3 region has 14 residues. V gave up 6 bases and J gave up 1 base, with 12 bases separating them. The germline V gene has CDR1 LNHDA and CDR2 SQIVND (reference sequence). The CDR3 here is CASRLGEGNTEAFF. Here the CDR3 DNA reads TGTGCCAGTAGATTGGGCGAGGGGAACACTGAAGCTTTCTTT.

This sequence joins TRBV30 and TRBJ2-7, with TRBD1 identical over 9 bases. The CDR3 is 17 amino acids. Germline V gene data show CDR1 as GTSNPN and CDR2 as SVGIG (reference sequence). Germline trimming cut 3 bases from V and 1 base from J; bases unmatched to any gene: 13. CDR3 sequence (DNA): TGTGCCTGGAGCGACCCTCAGACAGGGGGGTTGTCCTACGAGCAGTACTTC. Its protein is CAWSDPQTGGLSYEQYF.